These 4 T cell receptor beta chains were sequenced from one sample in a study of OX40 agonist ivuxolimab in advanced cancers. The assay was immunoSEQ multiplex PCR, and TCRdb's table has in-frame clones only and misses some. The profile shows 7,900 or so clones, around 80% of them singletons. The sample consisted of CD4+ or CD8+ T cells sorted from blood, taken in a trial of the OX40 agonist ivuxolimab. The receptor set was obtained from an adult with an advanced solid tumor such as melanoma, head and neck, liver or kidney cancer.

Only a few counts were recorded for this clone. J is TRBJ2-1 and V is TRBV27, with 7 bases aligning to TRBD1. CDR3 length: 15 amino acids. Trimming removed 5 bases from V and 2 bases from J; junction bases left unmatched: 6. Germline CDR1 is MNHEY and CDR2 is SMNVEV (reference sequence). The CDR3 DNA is TGTGCCAGCAGTCAGACAGGGCCTCCCTACAATGAGCAGTTCTTC. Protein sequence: CASSQTGPPYNEQFF.

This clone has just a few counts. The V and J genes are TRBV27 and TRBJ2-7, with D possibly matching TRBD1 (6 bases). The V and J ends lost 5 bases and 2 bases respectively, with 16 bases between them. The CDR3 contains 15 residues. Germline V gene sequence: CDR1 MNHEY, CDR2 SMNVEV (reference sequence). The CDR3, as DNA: TGTGCCAGCAGTGAGTCGGCAGGGGCGGCCTACGAGCAGTACTTC. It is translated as CASSESAGAAYEQYF.

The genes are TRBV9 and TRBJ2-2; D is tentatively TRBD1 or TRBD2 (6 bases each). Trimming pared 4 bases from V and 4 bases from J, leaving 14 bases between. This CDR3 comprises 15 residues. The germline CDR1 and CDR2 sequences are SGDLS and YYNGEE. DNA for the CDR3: TGTGCCAGCAGCAGTACAGGGAGGATCACCGGGGAGCTGTTTTTT. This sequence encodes CASSSTGRITGELFF.

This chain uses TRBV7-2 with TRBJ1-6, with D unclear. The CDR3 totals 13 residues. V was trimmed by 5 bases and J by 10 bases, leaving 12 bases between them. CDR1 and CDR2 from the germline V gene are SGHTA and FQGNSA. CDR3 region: CASSGRWKSPLHF. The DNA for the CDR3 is TGTGCCAGCAGCGGGCGGTGGAAATCACCCCTCCACTTT. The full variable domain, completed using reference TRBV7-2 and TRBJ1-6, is GAGVSQSPSNKVTEKGKDVELRCDPISGHTALYWYRQSLGQGLEFLIYFQGNSAPDKSGLPSDRFSAERTGGSVSTLTIQRTQQEDSAVYLCASSGRWKSPLHFGNGTRLTVT.